This passage covers 8 T cell receptor beta chains from one sample sequenced in a study of technical replicates of blood from a few donors. Profiled with immunoSEQ multiplex PCR; TCRdb holds only in-frame clones, not every one. The sample lists tens of thousands of clones; 98% were seen once. The sequencing input was T cells isolated from PBMCs. The receptors here all came from a human donor in good health.

The V call is TRBV12-5, the J call TRBJ2-3; TRBD1 matches 7 bases. The CDR3 is 17 residues long. The J segment lost 4 bases and the V segment lost 0 bases, leaving 10 bases of the junction unmatched. Per germline, CDR1 LGHNT and CDR2 FRNRAP. In DNA, the CDR3 is TGTGCTAGTGGTTTGGTACGGGACAGCGGAATTGCAGATACGCAGTATTTT. Residues: CASGLVRDSGIADTQYF.

This clone was observed once. This chain joins TRBV28 and TRBJ2-7, with D perhaps TRBD2 (6 bases). This CDR3 region has 13 residues. V was trimmed by 6 bases and J by 4 bases, leaving 13 bases between them. Looked up from germline, CDR1 is MDHEN and CDR2 is SYDVKM. CDR3 nucleotides: TGTGCCAGCAGCTCGGGAGTCCGGTACGAGCAGTACTTC. Its protein is CASSSGVRYEQYF.

V is TRBV28 and J is TRBJ2-2; D is possibly TRBD2 (5 bases). Between the trimmed V and J ends, which lost 6 bases and 1 base, there was a span of 21 bases. Germline lookup yields CDR1 MDHEN and CDR2 SYDVKM. The CDR3 has 18 amino acids. This CDR3 is CASSMRARRARNTGELFF. The CDR3 DNA is TGTGCCAGCAGCATGAGGGCTAGACGGGCGCGGAACACCGGGGAGCTGTTTTTT. The complete variable domain, with remaining parts taken from reference TRBV28 and TRBJ2-2, reads DVKVTQSSRYLVKRTGEKVFLECVQDMDHENMFWYRQDPGLGLRLIYFSYDVKMKEKGDIPEGYSVSREKKERFSLILESASTNQTSMYLCASSMRARRARNTGELFFGEGSRLTVL.

CDR3 sequence: CASSVGTGGPFSGNTIYF. DNA of the CDR3: TGTGCCAGCAGCGTAGGGACAGGGGGCCCGTTCTCTGGAAACACCATATATTTT. The chain couples TRBV9 to TRBJ1-3; 11 bases line up with TRBD1. The germline V gene has CDR1 SGDLS and CDR2 YYNGEE. The V and J ends lost 0 bases and 0 bases, in that order; junction bases with no gene match: 5. The CDR3 totals 18 residues.

The CDR3 reads CASSPRGRETEAFF. DNA of the CDR3: TGCGCCAGCAGCCCCCGGGGAAGGGAAACTGAAGCTTTCTTT. The rearrangement uses TRBV5-1 and TRBJ1-1; unclear D gene. The CDR3 consists of 14 residues. Germline V gene sequence: CDR1 SGHRS, CDR2 YFSETQ. Trimming removed 4 bases from V and 5 bases from J, with 15 bases in between.

This clone appeared once. The V and J genes are TRBV28 and TRBJ1-5, with TRBD1 as a possible D gene (6 bases). The CDR3 covers 13 residues. In germline, CDR1 is MDHEN, CDR2 SYDVKM. Deletions cut 9 bases from V and 3 bases from J, with 12 bases between. The CDR3 nucleotides are TGTGCCAGTTTAACAGGGTACAATCAGCCCCAGCATTTT. This gives the protein CASLTGYNQPQHF. Full variable domain (rest looked up from reference TRBV28 and TRBJ1-5): DVKVTQSSRYLVKRTGEKVFLECVQDMDHENMFWYRQDPGLGLRLIYFSYDVKMKEKGDIPEGYSVSREKKERFSLILESASTNQTSMYLCASLTGYNQPQHFGDGTRLSIL.

The chain links TRBV19 to TRBJ1-2, with unresolved D. Trimming pared 5 bases from V and 7 bases from J, leaving 17 bases between. CDR1 and CDR2 from the germline V gene are LNHDA and SQIVND (reference sequence). CDR3 length: 14 amino acids. CDR3 in DNA: TGTGCCAGTAGTCCAAAGAAGATTTCTAGTGGCTACACCTTC. This codes for CASSPKKISSGYTF.

This clone has only one observation. This chain links TRBV28 with TRBJ2-1; 9 bases line up with TRBD1. The CDR3 is 16 amino acids. Trimming cost V 3 bases and J 1 base; bases outside gene matches: 4. Germline CDR1 MDHEN, CDR2 SYDVKM. The CDR3 DNA reads TGTGCCAGCAGTTTTAACGGACAGGGGTCCTACAATGAGCAGTTCTTC. Translation: CASSFNGQGSYNEQFF.